This TCR beta chain was captured in a study of read filtering for tumor transcriptome and immune sequencing (dated by TCRdb to 2018 to 2020). In the study overall: Of the patients in the cohort, about 16 were male and over twelve were female, and their mean age was approximately 71 years, with a range of about 40 to 85. By revised international staging, eight or nine patients were R-ISS I, some 16 were R-ISS II and about seven were R-ISS III. After DNase treatment, whole-transcriptome libraries were prepared using the TruSeq RNA Access Library Prep Kit. TCR-region mapped reads per sample ranged from about 4.05 to 10.27 million with IR-seq versus only roughly 75 to 1,300 with RNA-seq. TCR repertoires obtained by targeted immune repertoire sequencing and by bulk whole-transcriptome sequencing performed on the same bone marrow samples were compared. One of the main goals was to work out a read-filtering strategy for immune repertoire data, in particular whether clonotypes backed by only a single read should be removed. The research as a whole found: In IR-seq, single-read clonotypes were about four fifths of clonotypes but 3.5% to 4% of total reads; in RNA-seq they were approximately 73% of clonotypes and 35% to 55% of reads. IR-seq captured clonotypes at much higher depth and more reliably than RNA-seq, and smaller IR-seq throughput sufficed to identify most shared clonotypes. The correlation between IR-seq and RNA-seq shared clonotype proportions was increased by removal of single-read clonotypes. The sorted CD138-negative fraction was a mixed bone marrow immune population, not purified T cells.

Bone marrow was sampled from every patient at the time of active disease. Bone marrow mononuclear cells were isolated by Ficoll-Hypaque density gradient centrifugation. Myeloma plasma cells were removed and CD138-negative cells were obtained by negative selection following labeling with CD138 magnetic microbeads on a MACS separator. Purity of the isolated cells was checked by flow cytometry on an Attune NxT using CD138 antibodies. Total RNA was extracted using TRIzol reagent and was quantified on a NanoDrop spectrophotometer. For each patient, paired RNA-seq and IR-seq were run on the CD138-negative bone marrow sample from that patient. The Immunoverse kit was used to build TCR libraries from about 430 ng RNA, with molecular barcoded adaptors covering alpha/delta and beta/gamma chains. TCR library preparation was performed with the same RNA that was used for transcriptome sequencing. An Illumina HiSeq 4000 with 2 x 150 cycles was used to sequence the TCR libraries. For the original study's pipeline: With MiXCR, TCR reads were aligned to human V, D, J and C references and assembled into CDR3 clonotypes, with quality filtering and error correction included. Clonotype counts and gene usage diversity were analyzed with the tcR package in R. Raw mapping reads were checked after the RNA-seq reads had been mapped by STAR aligner version 2.5.3a onto the human GRCh37 genome. IR-seq fastq files were randomly downsampled with Seqtk 1.3 to test the effect of sequencing depth on detected clonotypes. Using fastp trimming at Q25 and MiXCR clonotype assembly, TCRdb reanalyzed the public sequencing data and kept in-frame beta chains. Entries that share a CDR3 protein sequence are merged under the most common genes and DNA. These V and J calls originate from TCRdb's pipeline instead of the authors' own analysis. The sample profile shows 20,000 to 25,000 distinct CDR3 sequences; roughly an eighth of them were found once. Under 75% of the sample goes to the ten largest clones.

The germline V gene specifies SQVTM as CDR1 and ANQGSEA as CDR2. The CDR3 covers 13 residues, taking in both the cysteine and the phenylalanine. CDR3 DNA is the only sequence kept; it has 39 bases, read in frame from the first base. The V end loses 5 bases and the J end loses 3 bases, and a stretch of 10 bases separates them. This clonotype showed up just a few times. Its antigen remains unidentified. Qualities for individual bases were not recorded, and no much larger clone is one base off. Material: a population of CD138-negative cells sorted from bone marrow. Interpreted using the paper, the cell subset or site label stands for: bone marrow mononuclear cells depleted of CD138+ plasma/myeloma cells by negative magnetic selection. This TCR came from a donor aged 40 or older with multiple myeloma. In this chain, TRBV29-1 is recombined with TRBJ2-2; possibly the D gene is TRBD2, per 6 matching bases. The DNA is TGCAGCGTTCTGCGGGGTTACACCGGGGAGCTGTTTTTT. Translated, this gives CSVLRGYTGELFF.